This T cell receptor (beta chain) originates from a study of cytomegalovirus exposure and HLA in healthy donors. Study background: Membership in the Caucasian-associated ancestry cluster was found for 75% to 90% of almost 400 genotyped donors. Findings of the study overall: Clonal expansion was found to be greater in HLA-associated TCR beta chains than in equally common others in a later analysis. Later work found that TCR association rates differed between HLA loci; DRB1 had the most and HLA-C the fewest. Reportedly, TCR beta sequences accurately predicted HLA-A and HLA-B alleles in most subjects.

This CDR3 comprises 15 residues. Trimming left V 6 bases short and J 5 bases short, with 19 bases between. Germline V gene lookup returns CDR1 KGHSH and CDR2 LQKENI. This PCR relied on a set of 60 Vbeta primers and 13 Jbeta primers. The repertoire was sequenced with immunoSEQ multiplex PCR; TCRdb's copy has only in-frame clones and lacks some. This sample has around 150,000 clones, with about 86% found just once. With respect to this clone: No antigen is known for it.

The source of this sequence is a woman aged 18-29 years in good health and CMV-seronegative. Sequencing was done on a sample of PBMCs. The rearrangement uses TRBV18 and TRBJ1-1; D remains ambiguous. The CDR3 sequence: CASSLGGSASTEAFF. The CDR3 DNA follows: TGTGCCAGCTCCCTAGGCGGGTCCGCCAGTACTGAAGCTTTCTTT.